Sequencing of this TCR beta chain was carried out in a study of long-term antiretroviral therapy in people with HIV (dated by TCRdb to 2021 to 2024). Regarding the complete study: The earliest samples were collected approximately a decade before the 2015 WHO recommendation for immediate ART, a period when ART was typically delayed until CD4 counts fell. The cohort contributed fewer than 200 cryopreserved PBMC samples from around 30 adults with confirmed HIV infection, collected serially over a mean of approximately 6 years (range 1-12). No cross-contamination during QIAcube processing was shown when test extractions of a monoclonal T-cell line were performed alongside fewer than 40 polyclonal samples. Among the approximately 30 participants with HIV, fewer than twelve were female. Whether ART initiation and durable HIV suppression were associated with changes in peripheral blood TRB repertoire composition and diversity was tested in a retrospective serial study. The paper as a whole reports these results and caveats: Samples dated from about 2004 to 2018, and the ART regimens used may be less effective than current ones. Because PBMC availability was limited, only the TCR beta chain was sequenced, with no alpha chain pairing. At every time point, the repertoire was dominated by expanded TRB clones first identified before ART initiation, although this dominance fluctuated and, in many PLHIV, declined after ART. Unsorted PBMC were profiled instead of sorted CD4+ and CD8+ T cells because pre-ART samples had limited cell numbers. No data were available on ART adherence, viral resistance or therapy changes, limiting inferences about post-ART repertoire changes. Starting ART was linked to a significant rise in TRB diversity, yet even after long-term ART the diversity remained significantly lower than in transplant donor controls. Narrower CDR3 length ranges were observed in HIV repertoires than in controls, and an antigen-experienced repertoire with only a slight naive shift after ART was suggested by the network structure.

With regard to this clone: It has no known antigen specificity. The record has no base qualities; no much larger clone is one base away.

The CDR3, from cysteine to phenylalanine, totals 14 residues. The entry retains the CDR3 DNA only, 42 bases that are in frame from base 1. CDR1 MNHEY and CDR2 SMNVEV were looked up in the germline V gene (reference sequence). From V the trimming removes 5 bases and from J it removes 3 bases, while the gene matches leave 5 bases of the junction unaccounted for. The immunoSEQ hsTCRB v3.0 assay was used at survey level resolution to sequence the TRB variable region. The target sequencing depth for TRB was about 35,000-50,000 T-cell genomes per sample. Pooled TRB libraries were sequenced on an Illumina MiSeq with a v3 150-cycle kit. The original pipeline was this. Analysis of repertoires was carried out in R inside a reproducible Nextflow workflow spanning QC, data transformation and analysis. LymphoSeq2, an R package for AIRR-Seq data exploration, was used to implement custom analyses. A few samples yielding fewer than 5000 total TRB sequences were excluded, leaving about 190 analyzed HIV repertoires. Among the 190 or so HIV repertoires that were kept, roughly 59 were collected before ART initiation and more than 120 were collected after ART initiation. Each repertoire was downsampled to 5000 TRB nucleotide sequences, and summary statistics were averaged across 100 downsampling iterations. The analysis kept only TRB sequences whose CDR3 regions were at least seven amino acids long. A Shannon entropy-derived clonality score and the Gini coefficient were used to measure diversity. In the repertoire networks, any two of the top 5000 CDR3 amino acid sequences were linked whenever the two sequences differed by an edit distance of one. For TRB CDR3 amino acid sequences, GLIPH2 was used to predict antigen specificity groups and MHC restriction. To flag known associations with CMV, EBV, HIV or tissue antigens, CDR3 amino acid sequences were compared against VDJdb and McPAS-TCR. Pre-ART, post-ART and control groups were compared with Wilcoxon signed-rank tests and Holm-Bonferroni correction. TCRdb holds this immuneACCESS table with in-frame rearrangements only. Some clones are missing; in checked studies, unresolved V genes explain under half, and the rest has no known cause. The D gene and trimming were derived from the DNA, and the V and J assignments and clone size from that table. Present in this sample are around 30,000 clones, approximately 95% of which were seen just once. The ten biggest clones cover roughly 7.3% of the sample.

Inclusion was restricted to participants for whom at least one PBMC sample before ART initiation and at least two post-ART samples were available. Every participant with HIV received treatment in the United States of America. Before DNA extraction, cryopreserved samples of about 1-10 million PBMC were thawed and washed. At the time of the earliest PBMC sample, participants with HIV were aged between roughly 20 and 55 years. Per participant, PBMC samples came from 1-4 timepoints prior to ART initiation and 2-8 timepoints following ART initiation, for a median of 7 samples. Serial HIV viral load, CD4+ T-cell count, ART history and demographic data were obtained for every participant. Using a Qiagen kit on a QIAcube, genomic DNA was extracted from unsorted PBMC, with samples processed in batches of 12.

This receptor was obtained from a man aged 25 to 40 with HIV. Source: unsorted PBMCs, taken 5.3 years after starting antiretroviral therapy. The sequence is built from TRBV27 and TRBJ1-2, with 8 junctional bases fitting TRBD1. This receptor has the CDR3 CASSPGGAYYGYTF. The DNA is as follows: TGTGCCAGCAGTCCAGGGGGCGCTTACTATGGCTACACCTTC.